The entry below gives a single TCR beta chain sequence along with its context. Its antigen is unidentified. The data are from a study of cytomegalovirus exposure and HLA in healthy donors. In the PCR, 60 Vbeta and 13 Jbeta primers were used. The data were produced by immunoSEQ multiplex PCR, yet TCRdb's version contains in-frame clones alone and is incomplete. The sample lists 200,000 to 250,000 clones; 75% to 90% were seen once. V was cut by 3 bases and J by 4 bases, with 13 bases left in between. Germline V gene sequence: CDR1 MNHNS, CDR2 SASEGT. The CDR3 extends over 15 amino acids. The study's findings and limits: Among immune exposure information, only CMV serostatus was available. Later analysis demonstrated an association between a missense DCLRE1C variant and TCR beta V- and J-gene trimming. CMV antigen specificity was confirmed in vitro for a few CMV-associated chains. Later analysis showed TCR association rates varying by HLA locus, highest for DRB1 and lowest for HLA-C.

The chain links TRBV6-1 to TRBJ1-5; D might be TRBD1 (5 bases). Input material: PBMCs. This TCR came from a woman aged 35 to 49 in good health and CMV-seronegative. The CDR3 bases are TGTGCCAGCAGTGAGATCGGGGGGGTAAATCAGCCCCAGCATTTT. Amino acid sequence: CASSEIGGVNQPQHF.